A selection of T cell receptor beta chains follows, all from one sample in a study of low-dose radiotherapy and immunotherapy resistance in tumors. A single record per CDR3 protein comes from TCRdb applying MiXCR to the reads. Among fewer than 110,000 distinct CDR3 sequences listed, around 21% were seen once. Sequencing was performed on PBMCs, taken after low-dose radiotherapy plus immunotherapy. Source of these receptors: a male donor with prostate cancer. Each CDR3 is given with its conserved first and last residue. A D gene is named only where the DNA matches it firmly. Size is omitted from some rows. Given values are once, few, many or a class for expanded clones.

d_call: .
j_call: TRBJ2-2
clone_size: .
cdr3_length: 15
v_call: TRBV5-5
cdr3_aa: CASSDYPNTGELFFF
cdr3_nt: .

d_call: TRBD1
j_call: TRBJ1-1
clone_size: many
cdr3_length: 14
v_call: TRBV3-1
cdr3_aa: CASSQASDRGEAFF
cdr3_nt: TGTGCCAGCAGCCAAGCAAGCGACAGGGGGGAAGCTTTCTTT

d_call: .
j_call: TRBJ2-7
clone_size: few
cdr3_length: 20
v_call: TRBV4-3
cdr3_aa: CASSQGPGVTGTAPSYEQYF
cdr3_nt: TGCGCCAGCAGCCAAGGACCAGGAGTAACCGGGACTGCCCCCTCCTACGAGCAGTACTTC

d_call: TRBD1
j_call: TRBJ2-1
clone_size: many
cdr3_length: 15
v_call: TRBV5-4
cdr3_aa: CASSPGGRSYNEQFF
cdr3_nt: TGTGCCAGCAGTCCAGGGGGCAGATCCTACAATGAGCAGTTCTTC

d_call: .
j_call: TRBJ2-5
clone_size: many
cdr3_length: 15
v_call: TRBV7-2
cdr3_aa: CASSFSPLLQETQYF
cdr3_nt: TGTGCCAGCAGCTTTAGCCCCCTACTTCAGGAGACCCAGTACTTC

d_call: .
j_call: TRBJ1-3
clone_size: many
cdr3_length: 15
v_call: TRBV6-2/TRBV6-3
cdr3_aa: CASTRTDFSGNTIYF
cdr3_nt: TGTGCCAGCACCAGAACAGACTTCTCTGGAAACACCATATATTTT

d_call: TRBD1
j_call: TRBJ1-2
clone_size: many
cdr3_length: 14
v_call: TRBV19
cdr3_aa: CASTRTGLGDGYTF
cdr3_nt: TGTGCCAGTACCAGGACAGGGTTAGGAGATGGCTACACCTTC

d_call: TRBD1
j_call: TRBJ1-2
clone_size: many
cdr3_length: 17
v_call: TRBV18
cdr3_aa: CASSPRGDSSSNYGYTF
cdr3_nt: TGTGCCAGCTCACCCAGGGGGGACAGTTCATCTAACTATGGCTACACCTTC

d_call: .
j_call: TRBJ1-1
clone_size: many
cdr3_length: 15
v_call: TRBV30
cdr3_aa: CACPKGFFMNTEAFF
cdr3_nt: TGTGCCTGCCCCAAGGGTTTTTTCATGAACACTGAAGCTTTCTTT

d_call: .
j_call: TRBJ2-7
clone_size: many
cdr3_length: 15
v_call: TRBV11-2
cdr3_aa: CASSWTGTAVNEQYF
cdr3_nt: TGTGCCAGCAGCTGGACCGGGACTGCAGTTAACGAGCAGTACTTC

d_call: .
j_call: TRBJ2-3
clone_size: .
cdr3_length: 16
v_call: TRBV15
cdr3_aa: CATSTRDSPRTDTQYF
cdr3_nt: TGTGCCACCAGCACCCGGGACTCACCACGCACAGATACGCAGTATTTT

d_call: .
j_call: TRBJ2-1
clone_size: .
cdr3_length: 20
v_call: TRBV11-1
cdr3_aa: CASSFGNGQWGLAGSNEQFF
cdr3_nt: .

d_call: TRBD1
j_call: TRBJ1-2
clone_size: .
cdr3_length: 13
v_call: TRBV3-1
cdr3_aa: CASSQGTGGGYTF
cdr3_nt: TGTGCCAGCAGCCAAGGTACAGGGGGTGGCTACACCTTC

d_call: .
j_call: TRBJ1-2
clone_size: many
cdr3_length: 13
v_call: TRBV4-1
cdr3_aa: CASSQGRRAINTF
cdr3_nt: TGCGCCAGCAGCCAAGGGAGGCGAGCGATTAACACCTTC

d_call: TRBD2
j_call: TRBJ2-5
clone_size: many
cdr3_length: 14
v_call: TRBV7-9
cdr3_aa: CASSLGGGQETQYF
cdr3_nt: TGTGCCAGCAGCTTAGGGGGAGGGCAAGAGACCCAGTACTTC

d_call: .
j_call: TRBJ2-2
clone_size: many
cdr3_length: 14
v_call: TRBV4-1
cdr3_aa: CASSQVGPTGELFF
cdr3_nt: TGCGCCAGCAGCCAAGTCGGTCCCACCGGGGAGCTGTTTTTT

d_call: .
j_call: TRBJ2-7
clone_size: many
cdr3_length: 12
v_call: TRBV15
cdr3_aa: CATSSATYEQYF
cdr3_nt: TGTGCCACCAGCAGCGCTACCTACGAGCAGTACTTC

d_call: .
j_call: TRBJ1-5
clone_size: .
cdr3_length: 15
v_call: TRBV20-1
cdr3_aa: CSARDGGTVNQPQHF
cdr3_nt: TGCAGTGCTAGAGATGGGGGAACAGTCAATCAGCCCCAGCATTTT

d_call: .
j_call: TRBJ2-1
clone_size: many
cdr3_length: 16
v_call: TRBV3-1
cdr3_aa: CASSQLVGETYNEQFF
cdr3_nt: TGTGCCAGCAGCCAACTGGTGGGAGAAACCTACAATGAGCAGTTCTTC

d_call: .
j_call: TRBJ2-1
clone_size: many
cdr3_length: 12
v_call: TRBV5-4
cdr3_aa: CASSRDGDEQFF
cdr3_nt: TGTGCCAGCAGCCGGGACGGCGATGAGCAGTTCTTC

d_call: .
j_call: TRBJ2-3
clone_size: many
cdr3_length: 14
v_call: TRBV4-1
cdr3_aa: CASSQGLAEDTQYF
cdr3_nt: TGCGCCAGCAGCCAAGGGCTAGCTGAAGATACGCAGTATTTT

d_call: .
j_call: TRBJ1-2
clone_size: many
cdr3_length: 14
v_call: TRBV7-9
cdr3_aa: CASSLGGDLYGYTF
cdr3_nt: TGTGCCAGCAGCTTAGGCGGGGACCTATATGGCTACACCTTC